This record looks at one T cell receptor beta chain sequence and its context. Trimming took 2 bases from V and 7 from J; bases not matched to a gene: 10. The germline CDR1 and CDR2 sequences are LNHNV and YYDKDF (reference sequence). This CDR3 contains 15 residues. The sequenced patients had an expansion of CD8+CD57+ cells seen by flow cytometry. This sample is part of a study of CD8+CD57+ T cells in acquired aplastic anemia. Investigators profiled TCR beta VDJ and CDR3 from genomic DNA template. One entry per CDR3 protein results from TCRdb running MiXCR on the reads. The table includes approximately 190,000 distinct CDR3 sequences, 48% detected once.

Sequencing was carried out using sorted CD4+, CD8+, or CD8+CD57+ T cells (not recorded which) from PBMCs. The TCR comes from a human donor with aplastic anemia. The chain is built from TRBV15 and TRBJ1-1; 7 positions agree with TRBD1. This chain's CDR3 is CATSRNTGTALEAFF. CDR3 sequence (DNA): TGTGCCACCAGCAGAAACACCGGGACAGCTCTTGAAGCTTTCTTT.